The 27 T cell receptor beta chains in this list originate from one sample, sequenced in a study of blood T cell repertoires in COVID-19. Here immunoSEQ multiplex PCR was the method, and the copy in TCRdb shows in-frame clones only, minus some. The data hold around 150,000 clones, with approximately 80% observed a single time. Sequencing used peripheral blood. The receptors were gathered from a woman aged 40 to 50 with COVID-19, enrolled during active disease.

CDR3 protein: CASSLNRGLSEKLFF. For the CDR3, the DNA is TGTGCCAGCAGCTTAAACAGGGGGCTGAGCGAAAAACTGTTTTTT. The chain has TRBV7-6 and TRBJ1-4, with TRBD1 matching 9 bases. V gave up 2 bases and J gave up 8 bases; unmatched junction bases: 6. The CDR3 extends over 15 amino acids. CDR1 and CDR2 from the germline V gene are SGHVS and FNYEAQ.

The chain recombines TRBV19 with TRBJ1-1; 8 bases match TRBD1. Germline loops: CDR1 LNHDA, CDR2 SQIVND (reference sequence). The CDR3 contains 14 residues. The V segment lost 6 bases and the J segment 6 bases; nucleotides outside the gene matches: 9. This CDR3 reads CASRDYRGEAEAFF. DNA for the CDR3: TGTGCCAGTAGAGATTACAGGGGGGAGGCTGAAGCTTTCTTT.

In its sample, this clone is medium-sized. This chain connects TRBV19 to TRBJ1-2; D remains ambiguous. The CDR3 contains 13 residues. Germline lookup yields CDR1 LNHDA and CDR2 SQIVND (reference sequence). The germline V and J ends were trimmed by 5 bases and 1 base, with 8 bases remaining between them. CDR3 nucleotides: TGTGCCAGTAGTGTACAGAATAACTATGGCTACACCTTC. Amino acids: CASSVQNNYGYTF.

The chain employs TRBV6-4 and TRBJ1-1, with D possibly matching TRBD1 (6 bases). Trimming took off 7 bases at V and 6 bases at J, with 12 bases between the two ends. The CDR3 totals 12 residues. Germline CDR1 is MRHNA and CDR2 is SNTAGT. In nucleotides, the CDR3 is TGTGCCAGCAAACAGGGCGAGGCTGAAGCTTTCTTT. Its protein product is CASKQGEAEAFF.

The chain has TRBV15 and TRBJ1-3, with D hard to call. This CDR3 comprises 14 residues. Looked up from germline, CDR1 is LNHNV and CDR2 is YYDKDF (reference sequence). V lost 0 bases to trimming and J lost 4 bases, with 7 bases between them. The CDR3 sequence is CATSRDLLGNTIYF. In DNA, the CDR3 is TGTGCCACCAGCAGAGATCTCCTGGGAAACACCATATATTTT.

The chain links TRBV18 to TRBJ2-5; maybe TRBD1 (6 bases). CDR1 is KGHSH, CDR2 LQKENI, per germline. This CDR3 region has 14 residues. The V end lost 4 bases, the J end lost 4 bases, and 13 bases lay between the germline ends. The CDR3 DNA sequence: TGTGCCAGCTCACTAGGACAGCCCCCAGAGACCCAGTACTTC. Protein: CASSLGQPPETQYF.

The V call is TRBV9, the J call TRBJ2-3; tentative D call: TRBD2 (5 bases). V was clipped by 6 bases and J by 4 bases, with 18 bases between them. CDR1 and CDR2 (germline): SGDLS, YYNGEE. The CDR3 has 15 amino acids. This CDR3 reads CASTFLGGASDTQYF. The CDR3 nucleotides read TGTGCCAGCACCTTTCTAGGAGGTGCGTCAGATACGCAGTATTTT.

The CDR3 DNA sequence: TGCAGCGTTGAAGACCCAACAGCGGGAAAGAGAATAGATACGCAGTATTTT. Translated: CSVEDPTAGKRIDTQYF. J is TRBJ2-3 and V is TRBV29-1, with 7 bases identical to TRBD2. Germline V gives CDR1 SQVTM, CDR2 ANQGSEA. The V segment lost 0 bases and the J segment 5 bases; nucleotides outside the gene matches: 14. CDR3 length: 17 amino acids.

The chain couples TRBV9 to TRBJ2-1, with 9 bases lining up with TRBD2. This CDR3 contains 21 residues. From germline, CDR1 is SGDLS and CDR2 YYNGEE. Germline trimming cut 3 bases from V and 0 bases from J; bases unmatched to any gene: 19. CDR3 sequence: CASSGGSGRTFGRYSYNEQFF. CDR3 coding DNA: TGTGCCAGCAGCGGGGGTAGCGGGAGAACCTTCGGGCGATACTCCTACAATGAGCAGTTCTTC.

V gene TRBV30 combines with J gene TRBJ1-6, with TRBD1 as a possible D gene (6 bases). V lost 2 bases, J lost 4 bases, and 15 bases lay in between. CDR1 GTSNPN and CDR2 SVGIG come from the germline V gene (reference sequence). This CDR3 region has 16 residues. This CDR3 reads CAWSSPQTGYNSPLHF. The CDR3, as DNA: TGTGCCTGGAGTTCCCCACAAACAGGGTATAATTCACCCCTCCACTTT.

The rearrangement uses TRBV7-3 and TRBJ2-2, with D hard to call. Deletions cut 5 bases from V and 1 base from J, with 2 bases between. This CDR3 has 12 amino acids. Germline V gene lookup returns CDR1 SGHTA and CDR2 FQGTGA. The CDR3 bases are TGTGCCAGCAGCCTGAACACCGGGGAGCTGTTTTTT. Encoded protein: CASSLNTGELFF.

The genes are TRBV20-1 and TRBJ2-3; D unclear. This CDR3 region has 13 residues. Germline loops: CDR1 DFQATT, CDR2 SNEGSKA (reference sequence). V lost 3 bases and J 4 bases, leaving 11 bases between the germline ends. In nucleotides, the CDR3 is TGCAGTGCTAGTAGAGCGACGGCAGATACGCAGTATTTT. This sequence encodes CSASRATADTQYF.

The chain uses TRBV30 and TRBJ2-3; the D is unclear. Trimming took 4 bases from V and 0 from J, leaving 14 bases between them. Germline loops: CDR1 GTSNPN, CDR2 SVGIG (reference sequence). This CDR3 is built from 15 residues. The CDR3 DNA sequence: TGTGCCTGGATAGACATCCGTGCCAGCACAGATACGCAGTATTTT. Amino acid sequence: CAWIDIRASTDTQYF.

The chain recombines TRBV14 with TRBJ2-7; no clear D gene. The germline V gene has CDR1 SGHDN and CDR2 FVKESK. V dropped 1 base and J dropped 2 bases, with 12 bases sitting between them. The CDR3 totals 15 residues. The CDR3 is CASSQAVRRPYEQYF. CDR3 in DNA: TGTGCCAGCAGCCAAGCGGTTCGGAGACCCTACGAGCAGTACTTC.

The sample holds a few counts of this clone. The rearrangement links TRBV6-5 to TRBJ1-5; a weak D match, TRBD1 (6 bases). CDR3 length equals 14 residues. V lost 6 bases, J lost 4 bases, and 13 bases lay in between. Germline lookup yields CDR1 MNHEY and CDR2 SVGAGI. The DNA for the CDR3 is TGTGCCAGCAGATCGGGACAACAAAATCAGCCCCAGCATTTT. It is translated as CASRSGQQNQPQHF.

J is TRBJ2-3 and V is TRBV5-4; 8 bases align to TRBD2. This CDR3 is built from 18 residues. V gave up 4 bases and J gave up 0 bases; unmatched junction bases: 13. Germline V gives CDR1 SGHNT, CDR2 YYREEE (reference sequence). CDR3 coding DNA: TGTGCCAGCAGCAAGAGACCGAGCGGGGGAGCGAGCACAGATACGCAGTATTTT. It codes for CASSKRPSGGASTDTQYF.

There are a few counts of this clone. This chain joins TRBV25-1 and TRBJ2-7; 10 bases are a match to TRBD2. The trim removed 11 bases at V and 2 bases at J, leaving 12 bases unmatched. The CDR3 length is 15 residues. Germline V gene lookup returns CDR1 MGHDK and CDR2 SYGVNS. The CDR3 region is CASLASGSLPYEQYF. The CDR3 nucleotides read TGTGCCTCCCTTGCTAGCGGGAGTCTCCCCTACGAGCAGTACTTC.

The rearrangement joins TRBV6-5 to TRBJ2-1; weak D call: TRBD2 (5 bases). This CDR3 is 14 amino acids long. The germline V gene encodes CDR1 MNHEY and CDR2 SVGAGI. V gave up 1 base and J gave up 6 bases, with 10 bases separating them. CDR3 amino acids: CASSYYGLANEQFF. The CDR3 DNA sequence: TGTGCCAGCAGTTACTATGGGCTAGCCAATGAGCAGTTCTTC.

This clone turned up a few times. The chain recombines TRBV21-1 with TRBJ2-4; the D segment call TRBD1 is taken from the table without a DNA check. TRBV21-1 is annotated as a pseudogene. This CDR3 has 17 residues. The CDR3 sequence is CASSSTALQGGKNIQYF. The CDR3 DNA reads TGTGCCAGCAGCTCTACCGCCTTACAGGGGGGGAAAAACATTCAGTACTTC.

This chain joins TRBV29-1 and TRBJ2-3; 10 nucleotides match TRBD2. CDR1 and CDR2 (germline): SQVTM, ANQGSEA. V was clipped by 1 base and J by 7 bases; unmatched bases: 17. CDR3 length equals 18 residues. The CDR3 loop is CSVEGNLAGAPGPNTQYF. In nucleotides, the CDR3 is TGCAGCGTTGAAGGTAACCTAGCGGGAGCCCCGGGTCCGAATACGCAGTATTTT.

The table lists this clone with a few counts. The chain has TRBV15 and TRBJ1-5, with D unclear. Germline values: CDR1 LNHNV, CDR2 YYDKDF (reference sequence). Trimming removed 3 bases from V and 6 bases from J, with 15 bases in between. The CDR3 has 15 residues. Written as DNA, the CDR3 is TGTGCCACCAGCAGGCGGCAGATTGGCGGTCAGCCCCAGCATTTT. This gives the protein CATSRRQIGGQPQHF.

J is TRBJ1-2 and V is TRBV6-5; D unresolved. CDR3 length: 13 amino acids. Trimming shortened V by 5 bases and J by 8 bases, and 15 bases separated the two germline ends. Germline CDR1 reads MNHEY; CDR2 reads SVGAGI. The CDR3, as DNA: TGTGCCAGCAGTCCTGGGGAGATCCGGGGCTACACCTTC. Its translation is CASSPGEIRGYTF.

This clone has only a few counts. The V gene is TRBV7-8, the J gene TRBJ1-2; 7 nucleotides align to TRBD1. J gave up 7 bases and V 5 bases, and 1 base lay outside the gene matches. Germline V gene lookup returns CDR1 SGHVS and CDR2 FQNEAQ. The CDR3 runs to 11 residues. The CDR3 nucleotides read TGTGCCAGCAGCAACAGGGGTGGCTACACCTTC. It codes for CASSNRGGYTF.

V and J are TRBV6-5 and TRBJ1-2; TRBD1 aligns across 8 bases. Germline CDR1 MNHEY, CDR2 SVGAGI. J was trimmed by 4 bases and V by 6 bases; bases with no gene match: 10. The CDR3 has 15 residues. The CDR3 DNA sequence: TGTGCCAGCAGCCCGGACAGGGCGGGTTTCTATGGCTACACCTTC. Protein product: CASSPDRAGFYGYTF.

The CDR3 loop is CASSSTGTGLLGLTDTQYF. The CDR3 nucleotides are TGTGCCAGCAGTTCAACCGGGACAGGACTCCTCGGGTTGACAGATACGCAGTATTTT. The V gene is TRBV6-4, the J gene TRBJ2-3, with 8 bases fitting TRBD1. J was trimmed by 3 bases and V by 5 bases; bases with no gene match: 19. Per the germline V gene, CDR1 is MRHNA and CDR2 is SNTAGT. CDR3 length equals 19 residues.

The genes are TRBV20-1 and TRBJ2-5; D uncertain. V was clipped by 6 bases and J by 4 bases, with 9 bases between them. The CDR3 covers 11 residues. Germline CDR1 DFQATT, CDR2 SNEGSKA (reference sequence). In nucleotides, the CDR3 is TGCAGTGCCCTAGGTCGAGAGACCCAGTACTTC. This codes for CSALGRETQYF.

This clone came up a few times. The chain employs TRBV30 and TRBJ1-5; the D gene is possibly TRBD1 (5 bases). The CDR3 length is 13 residues. Trimming removed 0 bases at V and 7 bases at J, with 10 bases between. Germline V gene sequence: CDR1 GTSNPN, CDR2 SVGIG (reference sequence). The CDR3 sequence is CAWSVGPGQPQHF. CDR3 DNA: TGTGCCTGGAGTGTAGGCCCAGGGCAGCCCCAGCATTTT.